This T cell receptor (beta chain) was identified during a study of blood T cell repertoires in COVID-19. Germline trimming cut 6 bases from V and 6 bases from J; bases unmatched to any gene: 10. Germline V gives CDR1 MNHNY, CDR2 SVGAGI (reference sequence). This CDR3 spans 14 amino acids. This clone has just a few counts. TCRdb's copy holds only in-frame clones and misses some; the assay was immunoSEQ multiplex PCR. The repertoire includes 350,000 to 500,000 clones, over 75% of them detected once, and around 1.5% sits in the top ten. Participants' own reports of clinical history determined their cohort assignment. Individuals in the exposed group had encountered a COVID-19 case within 2 weeks preceding study entry.

The rearrangement links TRBV6-6 to TRBJ1-1, with 7 nucleotides matching TRBD1. This clonotype was sampled from a woman in her late teens or twenties who had been exposed to COVID-19. The specimen sequenced was PBMCs or T cells enriched from blood (not recorded which). The CDR3 here is CASSQRQGSPEAFF. The CDR3 DNA sequence: TGTGCCAGCAGCCAACGACAGGGCTCCCCTGAAGCTTTCTTT.